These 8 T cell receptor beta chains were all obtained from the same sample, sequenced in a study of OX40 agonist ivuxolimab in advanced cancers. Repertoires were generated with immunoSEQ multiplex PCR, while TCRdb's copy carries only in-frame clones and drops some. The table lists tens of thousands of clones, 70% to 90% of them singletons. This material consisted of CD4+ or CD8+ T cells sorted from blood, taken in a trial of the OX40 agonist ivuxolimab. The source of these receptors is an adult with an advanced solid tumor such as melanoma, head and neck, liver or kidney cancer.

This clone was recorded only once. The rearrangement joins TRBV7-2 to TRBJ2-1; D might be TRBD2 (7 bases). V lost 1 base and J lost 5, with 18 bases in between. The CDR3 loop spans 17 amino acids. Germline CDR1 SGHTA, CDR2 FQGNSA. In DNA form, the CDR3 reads TGTGCCAGCAGCTTAGTGGGGGGGCAGGGCCGGGACAATGAGCAGTTCTTC. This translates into CASSLVGGQGRDNEQFF.

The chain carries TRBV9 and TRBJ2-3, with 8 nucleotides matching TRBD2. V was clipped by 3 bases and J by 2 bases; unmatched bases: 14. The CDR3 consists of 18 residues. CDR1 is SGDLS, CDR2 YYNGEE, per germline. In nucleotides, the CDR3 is TGTGCCAGCAGCGACCCGGGGGCGGGGGGTCCTGCCACAGATACGCAGTATTTT. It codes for CASSDPGAGGPATDTQYF.

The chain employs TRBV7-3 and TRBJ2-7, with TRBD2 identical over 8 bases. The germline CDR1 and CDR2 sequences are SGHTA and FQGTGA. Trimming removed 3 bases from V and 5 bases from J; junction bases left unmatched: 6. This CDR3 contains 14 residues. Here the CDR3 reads CASSLGGGNDEQYF. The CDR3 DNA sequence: TGTGCCAGCAGCTTGGGCGGGGGGAACGACGAGCAGTACTTC.

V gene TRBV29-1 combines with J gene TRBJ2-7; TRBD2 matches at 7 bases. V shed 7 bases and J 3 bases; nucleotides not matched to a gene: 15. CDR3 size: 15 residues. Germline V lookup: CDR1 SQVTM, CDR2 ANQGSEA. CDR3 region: CSALAPGLNDYEQYF. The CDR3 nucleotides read TGCAGCGCCCTAGCCCCGGGACTAAATGACTACGAGCAGTACTTC.

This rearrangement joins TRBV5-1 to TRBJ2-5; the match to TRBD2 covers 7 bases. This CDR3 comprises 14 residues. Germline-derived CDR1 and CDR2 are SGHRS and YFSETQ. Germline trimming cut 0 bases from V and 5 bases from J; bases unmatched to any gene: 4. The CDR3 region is CASSLGGSAETQYF. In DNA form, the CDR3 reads TGCGCCAGCAGCTTGGGCGGGAGTGCCGAGACCCAGTACTTC.

The CDR3 DNA reads TGTGCCATCGTAGGGGGGGTTGGGCAGTTCTTC. Protein: CAIVGGVGQFF. The chain uses TRBV2 and TRBJ2-1; weak D call: TRBD2 (7 bases). Germline CDR1 is SNHLY and CDR2 is FYNNEI. With 10 bases removed from V and 12 bases from J, the gap between germline ends came to 16 bases. This CDR3 region has 11 residues.

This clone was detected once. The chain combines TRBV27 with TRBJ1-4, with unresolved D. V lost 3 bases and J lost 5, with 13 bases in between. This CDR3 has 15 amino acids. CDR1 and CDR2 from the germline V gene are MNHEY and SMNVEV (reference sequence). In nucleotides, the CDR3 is TGTGCCAGCAGTTTGTCCCGAATGTTCAATGAAAAACTGTTTTTT. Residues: CASSLSRMFNEKLFF. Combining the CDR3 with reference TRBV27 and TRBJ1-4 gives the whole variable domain EAQVTQNPRYLITVTGKKLTVTCSQNMNHEYMSWYRQDPGLGLRQIYYSMNVEVTDKGDVPEGYKVSRKEKRNFPLILESPSPNQTSLYFCASSLSRMFNEKLFFGSGTQLSVL.

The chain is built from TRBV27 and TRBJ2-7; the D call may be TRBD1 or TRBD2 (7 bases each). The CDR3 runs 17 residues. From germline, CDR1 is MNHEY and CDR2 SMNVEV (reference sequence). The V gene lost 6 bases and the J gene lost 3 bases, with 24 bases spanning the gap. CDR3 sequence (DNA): TGTGCCAGCAGAGCGACCACGGGAGGCAGGGGGGACTACGAGCAGTACTTC. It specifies CASRATTGGRGDYEQYF.